The T cell receptor beta chain described here comes from a study of spatial heterogeneity in lung cancer. Time point defined: sample taken at primary tumor resection. Whole RNA was taken from tumor, nontumor lung or frozen PBMC; it was then sequenced unsorted. The donors were 72 patients with non-small cell lung cancer that was early-stage and untreated. This clonotype has more than one count but fewer than ten. The CDR3 consists of 18 residues. From germline, CDR1 is MDHEN and CDR2 SYDVKM. V was pared by 3 bases and J by 1 base, with 12 bases of the junction left unmatched. TCRdb processed the 5' RACE reads anew with MiXCR; each CDR3 protein has one entry. Altogether roughly 54,000 distinct CDR3 sequences are present, less than 8.5% being singletons, with the ten largest covering about 13%.

The sequence was collected from a female donor with early-stage non-small cell lung cancer. This chain links TRBV28 with TRBJ1-5, with 7 bases matching TRBD1. Sequenced here: PBMCs, sampled at surgery. CDR3 bases: TGTGCCAGCAGTTTCCAGACAGGGTTAAGAGGGAGCAATCAGCCCCAGCATTTT. This codes for CASSFQTGLRGSNQPQHF.